This T cell receptor beta chain came from a study of response to subunit inactivated influenza vaccine. Study-wide findings and caveats: Few new T cells, the authors suggested, are recruited by each seasonal influenza vaccination.

TCRdb called the RT-PCR reads again in MiXCR, with one record for every CDR3 protein. This table holds around 580,000 distinct CDR3 sequences, 12% to 15% found once. V shed 6 bases, J shed 9 bases, and the junction held 15 bases outside the gene matches. The CDR3 length is 16 residues. This clonotype was seen ten or more times. Its antigen is unknown. The material was PBMCs from blood, obtained 11 to 12 days after vaccination. The TCR comes from a man aged 45 to 65 who received an inactivated influenza vaccine. The chain employs TRBV12-3 or TRBV12-4 and TRBJ2-1; 9 bases map to TRBD1. This chain's CDR3 is CASSLGGGQGGIEQFF. The CDR3 nucleotides are TGTGCCAGCAGCTTGGGCGGGGGACAGGGAGGGATTGAGCAGTTCTTC.